A single sample gave rise to the 27 T cell receptor beta chains below, sequenced in a study of preoperative IRX-2 immunotherapy in early breast cancer (dated by TCRdb to between 2019 and 2020). Libraries came from the immunoSEQ multiplex PCR assay. TCRdb mirrors the immuneACCESS table, restricted to in-frame sequences. Some clones are absent from its copies; in checked studies, under half trace to an unresolved V gene, and the reason for the others is unknown. The sample table holds under 15,000 clones, of which under 95% were seen once. Over 25% of the sample is taken by the ten largest. The intended sense of this specimen's treatment or condition label: preoperative locoregional IRX-2 cytokine immunotherapy. The sample was gathered from a patient treated with IRX-2 immunotherapy. Source of these receptors: a human donor with breast cancer.

This clone was counted once. The V call is TRBV5-1, the J call TRBJ2-1, with TRBD2 matching over 9 bases. The length of the CDR3 is 16 residues. The trim removed 0 bases at V and 6 bases at J, leaving 7 bases unmatched. Per germline, CDR1 SGHRS and CDR2 YFSETQ. DNA of the CDR3: TGCGCCAGCAGCTTGGCCTTGTTGCGGGGGGGCAATGAGCAGTTCTTC. It translates to CASSLALLRGGNEQFF.

The J gene is TRBJ1-2, the V gene TRBV5-1; D gene uncertain. The V end was cut by 0 bases, the J end by 4 bases, with 7 bases between. This CDR3 contains 13 residues. Germline assignment: CDR1 SGHRS and CDR2 YFSETQ. CDR3: CASSLGGSYGYTF. DNA for the CDR3: TGCGCCAGCAGCTTGGGCGGGAGCTATGGCTACACCTTC.

The chain uses TRBV2 and TRBJ1-1; 11 nucleotides agree with TRBD1. The CDR3 sequence is 14 residues long. CDR1 is SNHLY, CDR2 FYNNEI, per germline. V shed 6 bases, J shed 5 bases, and the junction held 5 bases outside the gene matches. As DNA, the CDR3 is TGTGCCAGCAGGGACAGGGGGCGACGGACTGAAGCTTTCTTT. Protein sequence: CASRDRGRRTEAFF.

V gene TRBV11-2 combines with J gene TRBJ1-1; no reliable D call. Trimming took 4 bases from V and 1 from J, leaving 7 bases between them. The CDR3 has 13 residues. Germline V gene data show CDR1 as SGHAT and CDR2 as FQNNGV. DNA of the CDR3: TGTGCCAGCAGCTCTGGTCCGAACACTGAAGCTTTCTTT. Residues: CASSSGPNTEAFF.

The chain employs TRBV2 and TRBJ2-5, with 14 bases identical to TRBD2. The germline gives CDR1 SNHLY, CDR2 FYNNEI. With 7 bases clipped from V and 7 bases from J, the junction kept 5 bases outside the gene matches. This CDR3 comprises 14 residues. This CDR3 is CASTRTSGGRTQYF. The CDR3 coding sequence is TGTGCCAGCACCCGGACTAGCGGGGGGCGGACCCAGTACTTC.

Only one count was recorded for this clone. The chain carries TRBV4-1 and TRBJ1-3; D is ambiguous. CDR1 is MGHRA, CDR2 YSYEKL, per germline. CDR3 size: 17 residues. Trimming removed 0 bases from V and 2 bases from J, with 14 bases in between. The CDR3 here is CASSQEPTLRTGNTIYF. The CDR3 DNA sequence: TGCGCCAGCAGCCAAGAGCCCACTCTAAGAACTGGAAACACCATATATTTT.

This clone has only a few counts. The gene calls are TRBV10-2 and TRBJ1-3, with D possibly being TRBD1 (6 bases). Germline CDR1 is WSHSY and CDR2 is SAAADI. The length of the CDR3 is 16 residues. V dropped 6 bases and J dropped 0 bases, with 15 bases sitting between them. The CDR3: CASRTGSGNSGNTIYF. In DNA form, the CDR3 reads TGCGCCAGCAGAACAGGGTCGGGAAACTCTGGAAACACCATATATTTT.

The chain carries TRBV5-1 and TRBJ2-7; D gene uncertain. CDR1 and CDR2 from the germline V gene are SGHRS and YFSETQ. This CDR3 has 13 residues. Trimming took 0 bases from V and 7 from J, leaving 11 bases between them. In DNA, the CDR3 is TGCGCCAGCAGCTTGGGGGCAGGAACAGAGCAGTACTTC. It specifies CASSLGAGTEQYF. The full variable domain, rest sourced from reference TRBV5-1 and TRBJ2-7, is KAGVTQTPRYLIKTRGQQVTLSCSPISGHRSVSWYQQTPGQGLQFLFEYFSETQRNKGNFPGRFSGRQFSNSRSEMNVSTLELGDSALYLCASSLGAGTEQYFGPGTRLTVT.

This clone was seen just once. The rearrangement links TRBV14 to TRBJ2-1, with TRBD1 matching over 8 bases. The ends lost 2 bases at V and 1 base at J; junction bases unmatched: 4. The CDR3 is made up of 16 amino acids. Germline V gene lookup returns CDR1 SGHDN and CDR2 FVKESK. CDR3 sequence: CASSQLRTGSYNEQFF. The CDR3 bases are TGTGCCAGCAGCCAACTTCGGACAGGGTCCTACAATGAGCAGTTCTTC.

The rearrangement joins TRBV5-8 to TRBJ1-5; TRBD1 is a possible D gene (5 bases). The CDR3 extends over 17 amino acids. Looked up from germline, CDR1 is SGHTS and CDR2 is YDEGEE. The germline V and J ends were trimmed by 4 bases and 2 bases, with 19 bases remaining between them. The CDR3 reads CASSPGQTSTGNQPQHF. CDR3 in DNA: TGTGCCAGCAGCCCGGGGCAGACCTCTACGGGCAATCAGCCCCAGCATTTT.

The chain combines TRBV7-9 with TRBJ2-1; 9 nucleotides match TRBD2. Per the germline V gene, CDR1 is SEHNR and CDR2 is FQNEAQ (reference sequence). The V and J ends lost 5 bases and 7 bases, in that order; junction bases with no gene match: 15. This CDR3 has 17 amino acids. In DNA, the CDR3 is TGTGCCAGCAGCAGAGGAGGGGCCAGCGGGGGGCGAAATGAGCAGTTCTTC. It specifies CASSRGGASGGRNEQFF.

This clone appeared once. This chain uses TRBV19 with TRBJ2-5, with a weak D call TRBD1 (5 bases). The CDR3 has 14 amino acids. Per germline, CDR1 LNHDA and CDR2 SQIVND (reference sequence). V lost 5 bases, J lost 2 bases, and 12 bases lay in between. The CDR3 reads CASSPSRTQETQYF. CDR3 sequence (DNA): TGTGCCAGTAGTCCGAGCAGGACACAAGAGACCCAGTACTTC.

The genes are TRBV7-9 and TRBJ2-5; 9 nucleotides agree with TRBD1. The J segment lost 6 bases and the V segment lost 4 bases, leaving 9 bases of the junction unmatched. The CDR3 has 15 amino acids. CDR1 SEHNR and CDR2 FQNEAQ come from the germline V gene (reference sequence). Here the CDR3 reads CASSSIQGAGKTQYF. The CDR3 nucleotides are TGTGCCAGCAGCTCGATACAGGGGGCGGGGAAGACCCAGTACTTC.

This clone was recorded a few times. The rearrangement uses TRBV7-9 and TRBJ1-2; D might be TRBD1 (6 bases). CDR1 SEHNR and CDR2 FQNEAQ come from the germline V gene (reference sequence). The CDR3 is made up of 15 amino acids. Between the trimmed V and J ends, which lost 3 bases and 4 bases, there was a span of 15 bases. The CDR3 DNA reads TGTGCCAGCAGCTTGGGTGTGGCAGGGGTCTATGGCTACACCTTC. Amino acid sequence: CASSLGVAGVYGYTF.

V usage is TRBV6-1 and J usage is TRBJ1-3; D possibly corresponds to TRBD1 (5 bases). CDR3 length: 12 residues. V was pared by 6 bases and J by 2 bases, with 5 bases between. Per the germline V gene, CDR1 is MNHNS and CDR2 is SASEGT. In DNA form, the CDR3 reads TGTGCCAGCAGGGACACTGGAAACACCATATATTTT. Translated: CASRDTGNTIYF.

The V gene is TRBV18, the J gene TRBJ1-5; D remains ambiguous. V was pared by 2 bases and J by 1 base, with 6 bases between. Germline V gene lookup returns CDR1 KGHSH and CDR2 LQKENI. This CDR3 contains 14 residues. The CDR3 DNA sequence: TGTGCCAGCTCACCAGGGGTAAGCAATCAGCCCCAGCATTTT. Amino acid sequence: CASSPGVSNQPQHF.

The chain has TRBV18 and TRBJ1-1; no clear D gene. Trimming shortened V by 2 bases and J by 0 bases, and 13 bases separated the two germline ends. The germline gives CDR1 KGHSH, CDR2 LQKENI. The CDR3 sequence is 16 residues long. The CDR3: CASSPRPGRMNTEAFF. CDR3 nucleotides: TGTGCCAGCTCACCAAGGCCCGGACGCATGAACACTGAAGCTTTCTTT.

This clone was seen a single time. The chain uses TRBV2 and TRBJ1-3, with a weak D call TRBD1 (6 bases). This CDR3 comprises 15 residues. V lost 3 bases, J lost 5 bases, and 14 bases lay in between. The germline V gene has CDR1 SNHLY and CDR2 FYNNEI. In nucleotides, the CDR3 is TGTGCCAGCAGTGATACGGGGGGCGGAAGAAACACCATATATTTT. Protein: CASSDTGGGRNTIYF.

The V gene is TRBV7-9, the J gene TRBJ1-4; the D gene is possibly TRBD1 (6 bases). The V gene lost 5 bases and the J gene lost 8 bases, with 15 bases spanning the gap. The CDR3 sequence is 14 residues long. The germline V gene has CDR1 SEHNR and CDR2 FQNEAQ (reference sequence). The CDR3 loop reads CASSGGTPLEKLFF. CDR3 DNA sequence: TGTGCCAGCAGCGGCGGGACACCCTTAGAAAAACTGTTTTTT.

This clone turned up a few times. The gene calls are TRBV19 and TRBJ1-1, with 8 positions matching TRBD1. The CDR3 covers 16 residues. V shed 5 bases and J 4 bases; nucleotides not matched to a gene: 12. Per the germline V gene, CDR1 is LNHDA and CDR2 is SQIVND (reference sequence). The CDR3 sequence is CASSPSTGARGTEAFF. CDR3 coding DNA: TGTGCCAGTAGTCCTTCGACAGGGGCTAGGGGCACTGAAGCTTTCTTT.

The chain combines TRBV5-1 with TRBJ2-3, with TRBD2 matching 7 bases. Germline assignment: CDR1 SGHRS and CDR2 YFSETQ. After removal of 2 bases from V and 4 bases from J, the junction contained 10 bases not matched to a gene. The CDR3 totals 16 residues. CDR3 sequence (DNA): TGCGCCAGCAGCTTTTCGGGACTAAACCCCGCAGATACGCAGTATTTT. The encoded protein is CASSFSGLNPADTQYF.

This chain uses TRBV11-2 with TRBJ1-2; 10 positions match TRBD1. Germline V gene data show CDR1 as SGHAT and CDR2 as FQNNGV. This CDR3 is 13 amino acids long. The V gene end was trimmed by 5 bases and the J gene end by 6 bases; junction bases not matched to a gene: 3. The CDR3 is CASSLGTGDGYTF. CDR3 DNA: TGTGCCAGCAGCCTAGGGACAGGGGATGGCTACACCTTC.

The CDR3 region is CASGSGGRETQYF. CDR3 nucleotides: TGTGCTAGTGGTAGCGGGGGTCGCGAGACCCAGTACTTC. The chain joins TRBV12-5 to TRBJ2-5; 8 bases fit TRBD2. Germline-derived CDR1 and CDR2 are LGHNT and FRNRAP. The CDR3 is 13 residues long. V lost 5 bases, J lost 5 bases, and 4 bases stayed unmatched. Supplemented by reference TRBV12-5 and TRBJ2-5, the full variable domain reads DARVTQTPRHKVTEMGQEVTMRCQPILGHNTVFWYRQTMMQGLELLAYFRNRAPLDDSGMPKDRFSAEMPDATLATLKIQPSEPRDSAVYFCASGSGGRETQYFGPGTRLLVL.

V and J are TRBV10-2 and TRBJ1-4, with a tentative D call TRBD1 (6 bases). Germline V gives CDR1 WSHSY, CDR2 SAAADI. There are 13 residues in the CDR3. The V gene lost 6 bases and the J gene lost 5 bases, with 10 bases spanning the gap. The DNA for the CDR3 is TGCGCCAGCAGCGGGACACCAAATGAAAAACTGTTTTTT. Translation gives CASSGTPNEKLFF.

This rearrangement joins TRBV21-1 to TRBJ2-3; TRBD2 is the table's D call, not checked against the DNA. TRBV21-1 counts as a pseudogene. The CDR3 runs to 18 residues. CDR3 amino acids: CASSSLPIVGTSRYTQYF. Written as DNA, the CDR3 is TGTGCCAGCAGCAGTTTACCCATAGTGGGGACTAGCCGTTATACGCAGTATTTT.

The chain employs TRBV11-3 and TRBJ1-2; D is perhaps TRBD1 (6 bases). V was clipped by 5 bases and J by 6 bases, with 19 bases between them. The CDR3 is 15 amino acids. Germline V gives CDR1 SGHNT, CDR2 YENEEA. CDR3 coding DNA: TGTGCCAGCAGCCCCTCACGGGGGGCGAGAAATGGCTACACCTTC. Translating it yields CASSPSRGARNGYTF.

This clone occurred once. The rearrangement links TRBV18 to TRBJ1-2; D gene uncertain. This CDR3 contains 13 residues. Germline assignment: CDR1 KGHSH and CDR2 LQKENI. Deletions cut 2 bases from V and 6 bases from J, with 10 bases between. DNA of the CDR3: TGTGCCAGCTCACCAGCTGGGAGAGATGGCTACACCTTC. This translates into CASSPAGRDGYTF.